These 9 T cell receptor beta chains share one sample of origin, sequenced in a study of blood T cell repertoires in COVID-19. Sequencing was performed with immunoSEQ multiplex PCR; in TCRdb, only in-frame clones are kept and a portion is missing. The table includes under 200,000 clones, approximately 86% detected once. Sample: PBMCs or T cells enriched from blood (not recorded which). All receptors derive from a woman aged 60 to 75 with acute COVID-19.

The V gene is TRBV2, the J gene TRBJ1-3; tentatively, D is TRBD1 (5 bases). Germline-derived CDR1 and CDR2 are SNHLY and FYNNEI. V lost 7 bases and J 0 bases, leaving 10 bases between the germline ends. This CDR3 has 14 residues. The CDR3 region is CASKQDYSGNTIYF. CDR3 bases: TGTGCCAGCAAACAGGACTACTCTGGAAACACCATATATTTT.

On this clone itself: A junction boundary mismatches the germline segment, possibly from a read error. This chain uses TRBV6-2 or TRBV6-3 with TRBJ2-2, with 11 bases identical to TRBD2. CDR1 MNHEY and CDR2 SVGEGT come from the germline V gene. This CDR3 has 16 residues. This CDR3 reads CATSKGLAVNTGELFF. CDR3 nucleotides: TGTGCCACCAGTAAGGGACTAGCGGTCAACACCGGGGAGCTGTTTTTT.

This chain uses TRBV7-9 with TRBJ2-7; tentative D call: TRBD1 (6 bases). The CDR3 spans 13 residues. Trimming took 3 bases from V and 3 from J, leaving 9 bases between them. Germline V CDR1 and CDR2: SEHNR, FQNEAQ (reference sequence). CDR3 sequence reads: CASSFRDNYEQYF. For the CDR3, the DNA is TGTGCCAGCAGCTTCCGGGACAACTACGAGCAGTACTTC.

V usage is TRBV18 and J usage is TRBJ2-7, with a weak D call TRBD1 (5 bases). The ends were cut back, 0 bases at V and 0 bases at J, with 6 bases in the middle. The CDR3 is made up of 14 amino acids. The germline V gene has CDR1 KGHSH and CDR2 LQKENI. The CDR3 DNA is TGTGCCAGCTCACCACCCCAGGGCTCCTACGAGCAGTACTTC. This translates into CASSPPQGSYEQYF.

The chain combines TRBV19 with TRBJ2-7, with 9 bases that match TRBD1. The J segment lost 5 bases and the V segment lost 4 bases, leaving 12 bases of the junction unmatched. Germline assignment: CDR1 LNHDA and CDR2 SQIVND (reference sequence). The CDR3 covers 16 residues. The CDR3 sequence: CASSTRVGTGLDEQYF. Written as DNA, the CDR3 is TGTGCCAGTAGTACAAGGGTAGGGACAGGGCTCGACGAGCAGTACTTC.

The sample holds a few counts of this clone. The chain employs TRBV3-1 (or the pseudogene TRBV3-2) and TRBJ2-7; D might be TRBD2 (5 bases). Germline CDR1 is LGHDT and CDR2 is YNNKEL (reference sequence). The CDR3 sequence is 17 residues long. Trimming removed 2 bases at V and 2 bases at J, with 19 bases between. Here the CDR3 DNA reads TGTGCCAGCAGCCAACCACCCCTCGGGGTGAACACCTACGAGCAGTACTTC. This translates into CASSQPPLGVNTYEQYF.

The chain is built from TRBV19 and TRBJ2-6; tentatively, D is TRBD2 (5 bases). This CDR3 is 18 amino acids long. Between the trimmed V and J ends, which lost 1 base and 2 bases, there was a span of 15 bases. CDR1 LNHDA and CDR2 SQIVND come from the germline V gene (reference sequence). The CDR3 sequence is CASSIGLEDRPGANVLTF. The CDR3 nucleotides are TGTGCCAGTAGTATAGGATTGGAGGATAGACCTGGGGCCAACGTCCTGACTTTC.

The rearrangement joins TRBV24-1 to TRBJ2-1; 8 nucleotides line up with TRBD1. V shed 1 base and J 1 base; nucleotides not matched to a gene: 2. The CDR3 loop spans 16 amino acids. Germline V CDR1 and CDR2: KGHDR, SFDVKD. CDR3 sequence: CATSDFGTGSYNEQFF. The CDR3 DNA follows: TGTGCCACCAGTGATTTCGGGACAGGTTCCTACAATGAGCAGTTCTTC.

This sequence joins TRBV11-2 and TRBJ2-1; D is perhaps TRBD2 (6 bases). Germline loops: CDR1 SGHAT, CDR2 FQNNGV. Trimming took off 1 base at V and 7 bases at J, with 8 bases between the two ends. The CDR3 has 13 residues. The CDR3 DNA follows: TGTGCCAGCAGCTTAGGCCGGGAGAATGAGCAGTTCTTC. This translates into CASSLGRENEQFF.